These T cell receptor beta chains were read from a single sample in a study of metastatic and nonmetastatic thyroid tumors. TCRdb reassembled clones from the PCR reads with MiXCR. The sample lists fewer than 15,000 clones, roughly 12% seen once, with roughly 15% in the top ten. Sample: blood. The receptors shown here come from a female donor with papillary thyroid cancer or a benign thyroid nodule (not recorded which). Some clones in this sample may be carry-over from other donors' samples. CDR3s include the opening cysteine and the closing phenylalanine or tryptophan. Fields, in order: D gene, J gene, V gene, clone size, CDR3 length, CDR3 protein, CDR3 DNA. D genes are given only for firm matches. Only part of the rows carry a size: once, few, many, or a class if the clone is expanded.

- | TRBJ2-3 | TRBV12-3/TRBV12-4 | medium-sized | 15 | CASSFGGGPRGTQYF | TGTGCCAGCAGTTTCGGCGGGGGCCCCAGGGGTACGCAGTATTTT
- | TRBJ1-4 | TRBV7-9 | many | 15 | CASSRPGTTNEKLFF | TGTGCCAGCAGCCGACCGGGGACAACTAATGAAAAACTGTTTTTT
- | TRBJ2-7 | TRBV6-2/TRBV6-3 | - | 14 | CASTLTTVTYEHYF | TGTGCCAGCACCCTTACGACAGTGACCTACGAGCATTACTTC
TRBD1 | TRBJ2-7 | TRBV6-5 | - | 15 | CASIYSGTVSYEQYF | TGTGCCAGCATTTACTCCGGGACAGTATCCTACGAGCAGTACTTC
- | TRBJ1-1 | TRBV27 | medium-sized | 13 | CASSLLGVTEAFF | TGTGCCAGCAGTTTATTAGGTGTCACTGAAGCTTTCTTT
TRBD2 | TRBJ2-7 | TRBV20-1 | - | 14 | CSASALAGCYEHYF | TGCAGTGCTAGCGCGCTAGCGGGGTGTTACGAGCATTACTTC
- | TRBJ2-3 | TRBV28 | medium-sized | 14 | CASRAGTSTDTQYF | TGTGCCAGCAGAGCCGGGACAAGCACAGATACGCAGTATTTT
- | TRBJ1-1 | TRBV19 | many | 12 | CASSYRESEAFF | TGTGCCAGTAGTTACAGGGAGAGTGAAGCTTTCTTT
- | TRBJ2-3 | TRBV28 | many | 14 | CASPPPPSKDTQYF | TGTGCCAGCCCCCCCCCCCCCAGCAAAGATACGCAGTATTTT
- | TRBJ1-4 | TRBV5-6 | few | 14 | CASSSPYVREKLFF | TGTGCCAGCAGCTCTCCTTACGTACGTGAAAAACTGTTTTTT
TRBD1 | TRBJ2-6 | TRBV9 | many | 18 | CASSVYRQGPSGANVLTF | TGTGCCAGCAGCGTATACCGACAGGGTCCCTCTGGGGCCAACGTCCTGACTTTC
- | TRBJ1-2 | TRBV9 | - | 16 | CASSVGGAYPNYGYTF | TGTGCCAGCAGCGTAGGGGGGGCCTATCCCAACTATGGCTACACCTTC
- | TRBJ1-1 | TRBV12-3/TRBV12-4 | many | 12 | CASRVLGTEAFF | TGTGCCAGCAGGGTTTTAGGCACTGAAGCTTTCTTT
- | TRBJ2-5 | TRBV6-1 | many | 15 | CASRSTGSPEETQYF | TGTGCCAGCAGAAGTACCGGGTCCCCCGAAGAGACCCAGTACTTC
TRBD1 | TRBJ2-7 | TRBV3-1 | many | 13 | CASSQRQGYEQYF | TGTGCCAGCAGCCAAAGACAGGGTTACGAGCAGTACTTC
TRBD2 | TRBJ2-3 | TRBV6-5 | - | 17 | CASRTQSAGGRTDTQYF | TGTGCCAGCAGAACGCAGTCAGCGGGAGGGCGCACAGATACGCAGTATTTT
- | TRBJ2-7 | TRBV9 | many | 16 | CASSVGGLLFEYEQYF | TGTGCCAGCAGCGTAGGGGGCTTACTTTTCGAATACGAGCAGTACTTC
- | TRBJ2-5 | TRBV7-8 | many | 16 | CASSLGLGAQKETQYF | TGTGCCAGCAGCTTAGGTCTGGGGGCCCAAAAAGAGACCCAGTACTTC
- | TRBJ2-2 | TRBV5-1 | - | 14 | CSSSLVGGTWELFF | TGCTCCAGCAGCTTGGTGGGGGGCACCTGGGAGCTGTTTTTT
- | TRBJ2-7 | TRBV20-1 | many | 12 | CSARARRAEQYF | TGCAGTGCTAGAGCCCGTCGGGCCGAGCAGTACTTC
TRBD2 | TRBJ2-7 | TRBV2 | medium-sized | 15 | CASSELAGGSYEQYF | TGTGCCAGCAGCGAACTAGCGGGAGGTTCCTACGAGCAGTACTTC
- | TRBJ2-5 | TRBV28 | medium-sized | 14 | CASSLSQLRETQYF | TGTGCCAGCAGTTTATCCCAGTTACGAGAGACCCAGTACTTC
- | TRBJ1-1 | TRBV28 | few | 11 | CASDGFTGAFF | TGTGCTAGCGATGGATTCACTGGAGCTTTCTTT
- | TRBJ2-6 | TRBV20-1 | - | 17 | CSARDLQGMYGSNVLTF | TGCAGTGCTAGAGATCTTCAGGGGATGTATGGTTCCAACGTCCTGACTTTC
- | TRBJ1-2 | TRBV6-1 | - | 15 | CVSTRVAVGNYGYTF | TGTGTCAGCACCAGAGTCGCTGTGGGTAACTATGGCTACACCTTC
- | TRBJ1-5 | TRBV11-2 | many | 13 | CASSPEGVQPQHF | TGTGCCAGCAGCCCGGAGGGGGTTCAGCCCCAGCATTTT
- | TRBJ1-2 | TRBV12-3/TRBV12-4 | few | 14 | CASSLGLGGYGYTF | TGTGCCAGCAGTTTAGGACTGGGGGGATATGGCTACACCTTC
TRBD1 | TRBJ2-7 | TRBV6-1 | medium-sized | 16 | CASSGQVLPSKLKGYF | TGTGCCAGCAGCGGACAGGTCCTCCCATCAAAACTCAAGGGGTACTTC
- | TRBJ1-1 | TRBV9 | - | 13 | CASSVQGGTEAFF | TGTGCCAGCAGCGTACAGGGAGGCACTGAAGCTTTCTTT
TRBD2 | TRBJ2-5 | TRBV7-6 | - | 15 | CASSPRREVSETQYF | TGTGCCAGCAGCCCCCGGCGGGAGGTCTCGGAGACCCAGTACTTC
TRBD2 | TRBJ2-3 | TRBV19 | many | 15 | CASRPTSGATDTQYF | TGTGCCAGTAGGCCGACTAGCGGCGCCACAGATACGCAGTATTTT
TRBD1 | TRBJ1-1 | TRBV6-1 | - | 15 | CASRQPTGAVNEDFF | TGCGCCAGCAGGCAACCAACAGGGGCGGTCAATGAAGATTTCTTT
- | TRBJ1-2 | TRBV28 | medium-sized | 15 | CASSLSGQLNYGYTF | TGTGCCAGCAGTTTATCCGGGCAGTTGAACTATGGCTACACCTTC
TRBD2 | TRBJ2-1 | TRBV5-5 | many | 16 | CASSARLAGTNNEQFF | TGTGCCAGCAGCGCCCGACTAGCGGGGACGAACAATGAGCAGTTCTTC
- | TRBJ2-1 | TRBV19 | - | 11 | CASSIYNEQFF | TGTGCCAGTAGTATCTACAATGAGCAGTTCTTC
- | TRBJ2-5 | TRBV20-1 | many | 12 | CSARMFEETQYF | TGCAGTGCTAGAATGTTTGAGGAGACCCAGTACTTC
- | TRBJ2-3 | TRBV28 | few | 15 | CTSSRCWDSTDTQYF | TGTACCAGCAGCAGATGCTGGGACTCCACAGATACGCAGTATTTT
- | TRBJ2-4 | TRBV19 | many | 18 | CASSREPSGGLAKNIQYF | TGTGCCAGTAGTCGTGAACCCAGTGGTGGTTTAGCCAAAAACATTCAGTACTTC
TRBD1 | TRBJ1-3 | TRBV2 | many | 16 | CASSVGGTGAGNTIYF | TGTGCCAGCAGTGTCGGGGGGACAGGGGCGGGAAACACCATATATTTT
- | TRBJ2-1 | TRBV3-1 | many | 16 | CASSQISVSSFNEQFF | TGTGCCAGCAGCCAAATCAGCGTGTCTAGCTTCAATGAGCAGTTCTTC
TRBD1 | TRBJ1-6 | TRBV6-1 | - | 14 | CASSLDRGRSPLHF | TGTGCCAGCAGCCTAGACAGGGGGCGGTCACCCCTCCACTTT
- | TRBJ1-1 | TRBV2 | many | 10 | CASSYTEAFF | TGTGCCAGCAGTTACACTGAAGCTTTCTTT
- | TRBJ2-1 | TRBV10-3 | many | 16 | CAIRVQTESSYNEQFF | TGTGCCATCAGGGTTCAGACAGAAAGCTCCTACAATGAGCAGTTCTTC
TRBD2 | TRBJ2-1 | TRBV6-5 | - | 16 | CASSSPTSGNYNEQFF | TGTGCCAGCAGTTCCCCGACTAGCGGGAACTACAATGAGCAGTTCTTC
- | TRBJ2-6 | TRBV27 | medium-sized | 17 | CASSLEGRGSGANVLTF | TGTGCCAGCAGTTTAGAGGGCCGCGGCTCTGGGGCCAACGTCCTGACTTTC
- | TRBJ1-5 | TRBV27 | - | 16 | CASSCGSDTENQPQHF | TGTGCCAGCAGTTGTGGGTCGGACACTGAGAATCAGCCCCAGCATTTT
- | TRBJ1-5 | TRBV28 | many | 14 | CASSPRDKNQPQHF | TGTGCCAGCAGCCCCCGGGACAAGAATCAGCCCCAGCATTTT